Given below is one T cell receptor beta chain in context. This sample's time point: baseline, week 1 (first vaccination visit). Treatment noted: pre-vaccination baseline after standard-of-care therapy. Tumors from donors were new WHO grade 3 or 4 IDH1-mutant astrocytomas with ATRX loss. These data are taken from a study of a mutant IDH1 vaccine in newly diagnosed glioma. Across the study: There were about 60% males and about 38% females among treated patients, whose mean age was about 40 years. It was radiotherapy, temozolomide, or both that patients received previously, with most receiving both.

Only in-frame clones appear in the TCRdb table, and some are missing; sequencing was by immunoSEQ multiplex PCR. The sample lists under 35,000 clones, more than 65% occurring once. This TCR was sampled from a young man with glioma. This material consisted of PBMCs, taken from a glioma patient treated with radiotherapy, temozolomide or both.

The CDR3 loop reads CASSIPGWDYGYTF. CDR3 nucleotide sequence: TGTGCCAGTAGTATTCCCGGTTGGGACTATGGCTACACCTTC. The rearrangement links TRBV19 to TRBJ1-2; D remains ambiguous. CDR1 and CDR2 (germline): LNHDA, SQIVND (reference sequence). V was trimmed by 3 bases and J by 3 bases, leaving 11 bases between them. The CDR3 length is 14 residues.